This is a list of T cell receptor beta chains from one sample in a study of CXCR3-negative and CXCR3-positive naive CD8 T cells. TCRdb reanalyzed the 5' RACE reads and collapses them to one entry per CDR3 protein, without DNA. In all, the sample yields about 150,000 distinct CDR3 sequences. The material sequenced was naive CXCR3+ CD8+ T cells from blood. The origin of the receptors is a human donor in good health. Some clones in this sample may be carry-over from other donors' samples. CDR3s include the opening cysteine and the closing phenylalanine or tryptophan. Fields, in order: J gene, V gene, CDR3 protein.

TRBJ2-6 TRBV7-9 CASSVRDREGANVLTF
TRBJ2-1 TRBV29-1 CSVGGLQSSYNEQFF
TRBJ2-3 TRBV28 CASTGRRTDTQYF
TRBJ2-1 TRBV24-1 CATSDQGGPLDEQFF
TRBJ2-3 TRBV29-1 CSVERLGTDTQYF
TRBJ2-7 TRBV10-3 CAIRDGVAGAYEQYF
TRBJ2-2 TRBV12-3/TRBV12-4 CASSLATGLANTGELFF
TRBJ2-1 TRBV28 CASSYGGRNEQFF
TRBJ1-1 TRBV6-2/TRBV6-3 CASSAAENTEAFF
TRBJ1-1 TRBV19 CASIRTGRAFF
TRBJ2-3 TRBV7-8 CASSALVAGGNTQYF
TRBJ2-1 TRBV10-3 CAISESSDYNEQFF
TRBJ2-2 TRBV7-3 CASSLIGTGGSGELFF
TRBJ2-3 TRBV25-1 CASSEGRESTDTQYF
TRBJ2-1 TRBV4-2 CASSQEVSPVYNEQFF
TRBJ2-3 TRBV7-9 CASSLVSVLAGTDTQYF
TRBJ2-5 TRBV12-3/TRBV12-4 CASSHSLAETQYF
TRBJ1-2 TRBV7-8 CASSLGSGGHGYTF
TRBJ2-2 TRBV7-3 CASSHGQGGTGELFF
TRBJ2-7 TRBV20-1 CSARGQTYEQYF
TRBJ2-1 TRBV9 CASSTRVGLAGNEQFF
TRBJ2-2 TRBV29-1 CSVEYTYTGELFF
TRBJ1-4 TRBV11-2 CASRAGNEKLFF
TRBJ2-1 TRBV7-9 CASSPPGTSYNEQFF
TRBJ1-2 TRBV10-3 CAISEVMAVYGYTF
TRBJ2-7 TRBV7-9 CASSTTSGRAYEQYF
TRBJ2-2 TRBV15 CATSSARRGVLFF
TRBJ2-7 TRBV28 CASLANPASGGADEQYF
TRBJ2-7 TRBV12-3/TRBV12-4 CASSPGQGADEQYF
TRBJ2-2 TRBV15 CATSRGVAPGELFF
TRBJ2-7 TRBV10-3 CAISESTVPGEQYF
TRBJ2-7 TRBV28 CASSPTYYEIYEQYF
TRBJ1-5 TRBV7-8 CASSLEWGASQPQHF
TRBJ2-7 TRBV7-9 CASSLRLAGESYEQYF
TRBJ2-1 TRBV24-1 CATSDSSGRGASPYNEQFF
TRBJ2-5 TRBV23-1 CASSQNSGTETQYF
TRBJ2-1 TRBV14 CASSQEQYTNRHNEQFF
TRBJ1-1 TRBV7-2 CASSPTGLTDRAFF
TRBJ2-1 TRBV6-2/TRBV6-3 CASSTPTGTNEQFF